This is a list of T cell receptor beta chains from one sample in a study of blood T cells in healthy people across ages. In TCRdb, the 5' RACE reads were re-called with MiXCR into one record per CDR3 protein. Found here are 700,000 or so distinct CDR3 sequences, about 24% of them singletons; the top ten hold about 22%. The sequenced sample was blood. The origin of the receptors is a man in his sixties or seventies in good health. Both conserved end residues are part of each CDR3. D genes are given only for firm matches. A row's size may be missing; if present it is once, few, many or a size class.

j_call d_call clone_size cdr3_length v_call cdr3_aa cdr3_nt
TRBJ1-2 NA NA 12 TRBV7-2 CASSLWGYGYTF TGTGCCAGCAGCTTATGGGGGTATGGCTACACCTTC
TRBJ2-5 NA NA 12 TRBV28 CASSRMGKTQYF TGTGCCAGCAGCCGGATGGGGAAGACCCAGTACTTC
TRBJ1-6 NA few 13 TRBV11-2 CASSPSAVSPLHF TGTGCCAGCAGCCCTAGCGCGGTTTCACCCCTCCACTTT
TRBJ1-2 TRBD1 NA 16 TRBV7-2 CASSLVGTGGQYGYTF TGTGCCAGCAGCTTAGTGGGGACAGGGGGACAGTATGGCTACACCTTC
TRBJ1-2 NA few 14 TRBV5-1 CASSEGPQGYGYTF TGCGCCAGCAGCGAGGGTCCACAAGGGTATGGCTACACCTTC
TRBJ2-5 TRBD2 NA 12 TRBV2 CASSTSGGTQYF TGTGCCAGCAGTACTAGCGGGGGGACCCAGTACTTC
TRBJ1-4 TRBD1 NA 15 TRBV20-1 CSARDQGAEWEKLFF TGCAGTGCTAGAGATCAGGGGGCTGAGTGGGAAAAACTGTTTTTT
TRBJ1-2 TRBD1 NA 13 TRBV20-1 CSALDREHYGYTF TGCAGTGCTTTGGACAGGGAGCACTATGGCTACACCTTC
TRBJ2-7 TRBD1 NA 15 TRBV5-1 CASTVVGTGVGEQYF TGCGCCAGCACAGTGGTGGGAACAGGGGTTGGCGAGCAGTACTTC
TRBJ1-5 NA NA 15 TRBV6-2/TRBV6-3 CASSPVGGLDQPQHF TGTGCCAGCAGTCCAGTAGGGGGGCTGGATCAGCCCCAGCATTTT
TRBJ1-5 NA NA 17 TRBV4-1 CASSQDREGHFNQPQHF TGCGCCAGCAGCCAAGATCGAGAGGGACACTTCAATCAGCCCCAGCATTTT
TRBJ2-3 NA NA 12 TRBV29-1 CSVTVPTDTQYF TGCAGCGTTACGGTCCCAACAGATACGCAGTATTTT